Detailed here is one T cell receptor (beta chain). The sample comes from a study of T-cell memory formation after mild COVID-19. One entry per CDR3 protein results from TCRdb running MiXCR on the 5' RACE reads. The table includes over 350,000 distinct CDR3 sequences, 16% detected once. This CDR3 spans 15 amino acids. J lost 1 base, V lost 5 bases, and 1 base had no gene match. Germline assignment: CDR1 SGHTA and CDR2 FQGNSA. The clonotype comes from a man younger than 35 who had mild COVID-19 (a few samples of this study predate the infection). Cell type and time point are not known. V is TRBV7-2 and J is TRBJ1-6, with 8 bases identical to TRBD1. Specimen: PBMCs or a T cell subset sorted from them (not recorded which). The CDR3 loop is CASSQGASYNSPLHF. The DNA for the CDR3 is TGTGCCAGCAGCCAGGGGGCTTCCTATAATTCACCCCTCCACTTT.